The TCR beta chain under discussion was sequenced for a study of T cells in Graves' hyperthyroidism and ophthalmopathy. Study-wide findings and caveats: Also found in blood were most expanded thyroid clonotypes above 0.001.

Comment on this clonotype: Its antigen remains unidentified. A much larger clonotype is one base distant, so this may be a read error.

Trimming removed 0 bases from V and 7 bases from J, with 6 bases in between. Germline V lookup: CDR1 WSHSY, CDR2 SAAADI. The CDR3 extends over 13 amino acids. From RNA transcripts, TCR beta CDR3 regions were amplified. HTBI primers were employed in a first-round RT-PCR of the TCR CDR3. TCRdb processed the multiplex PCR reads anew with MiXCR; each CDR3 protein has one entry. Of about 350,000 distinct CDR3 sequences in the sample, 11% to 15% are singletons; the top ten hold around 24%. Specimen: blood. The source of this sequence is a woman in her thirties with Graves' hyperthyroidism. This chain joins TRBV10-2 and TRBJ2-2; D perhaps matches TRBD1 (5 bases). The CDR3 coding sequence is TGCGCCAGCAGTGAGTCGGGGCACGGGGAGCTGTTTTTT. It yields the protein CASSESGHGELFF.